The entry below describes one T cell receptor beta chain. The antigen remains unidentified. Trimming shortened V by 3 bases and J by 6 bases, and 13 bases separated the two germline ends. Per germline, CDR1 SGHRS and CDR2 YFSETQ. The CDR3 extends over 13 amino acids. This entry comes from a study of shared clonotypes between healthy human individuals. Study as a whole: Three plates were used per donor for CD4 naive, three for CD4 memory, two for CD8 naive and one for CD8 memory. Study-wide findings and caveats: An effect of sequencing depth on clonotype sharing among donors was expected.

Using immunoSEQ multiplex PCR, the repertoire was profiled, and TCRdb retains in-frame clones only, with some absent. The sample includes roughly 2.2 million clones, approximately 90% seen only once; the top ten take around 0.4%. The genes are TRBV5-1 and TRBJ2-7; D is ambiguous. The sequenced sample was naive CD4+ T cells from PBMCs. The subset here: CD45RA+ positively selected. The TCR was taken from a man younger than 30 in good health. Some clones in this sample may be carry-over from other donors' samples. The CDR3 region is CASSSEYALEQYF. As DNA, the CDR3 is TGCGCCAGCAGCTCTGAGTACGCACTCGAGCAGTACTTC.